A single sample gave rise to the 27 T cell receptor beta chains below, sequenced in a study of blood T cells in healthy people across ages. A second PCR of roughly 7 to 11 cycles used a sample-barcoded 5' primer and a J-beta primer mix. TCRdb passed the 5' RACE reads through MiXCR, listing each CDR3 protein once. The data show 750,000 to 950,000 distinct CDR3 sequences, 29% seen once. These same records also appear under a second study, on T cells of mothers and their children.

Sequences were obtained from blood. All receptors derive from a woman in her forties in good health.

This clonotype was detected many times. The gene calls are TRBV4-3 and TRBJ2-5; D tentatively reads TRBD1 or TRBD2 (5 bases each). This CDR3 has 13 amino acids. The germline CDR1 and CDR2 sequences are LGHNA and YSLEER. The ends were cut back, 4 bases at V and 4 bases at J, with 10 bases in the middle. CDR3: CASSPGPGETQYF. The CDR3 nucleotides read TGCGCCAGCAGCCCGGGGCCGGGAGAGACCCAGTACTTC.

The CDR3 region is CASTRQGLEKLFF. In DNA form, the CDR3 reads TGTGCCAGCACTAGACAGGGTTTGGAAAAACTGTTTTTT. The chain recombines TRBV2 with TRBJ1-4; TRBD1 matches 7 bases. CDR1 is SNHLY and CDR2 is FYNNEI in the germline V gene. CDR3 length equals 13 residues. J was trimmed by 8 bases and V by 7 bases; bases with no gene match: 7.

This clonotype was counted only a few times. V is TRBV4-3 and J is TRBJ2-3, with D perhaps matching TRBD2 (6 bases). This CDR3 has 15 residues. The ends were cut back, 0 bases at V and 6 bases at J, with 13 bases in the middle. The germline CDR1 and CDR2 sequences are LGHNA and YSLEER. The CDR3 loop is CASSQDRLVADTQYF. CDR3 sequence (DNA): TGCGCCAGCAGCCAAGATCGACTAGTGGCTGATACGCAGTATTTT.

This clonotype has ten or more counts. V is TRBV7-9 and J is TRBJ2-1; 7 positions match TRBD1. This CDR3 comprises 15 residues. V lost 5 bases to trimming and J lost 2 bases; unmatched junction nucleotides: 6. CDR1 is SEHNR, CDR2 FQNEAQ, per germline (reference sequence). The CDR3 nucleotides read TGTGCCAGCAGCCGACCGGGACAGACCTACAATGAGCAGTTCTTC. Translation: CASSRPGQTYNEQFF. The full variable domain, with the rest looked up from reference TRBV7-9 and TRBJ2-1, is DTGVSQNPRHKITKRGQNVTFRCDPISEHNRLYWYRQTLGQGPEFLTYFQNEAQLEKSRLLSDRFSAERPKGSFSTLEIQRTEQGDSAMYLCASSRPGQTYNEQFFGPGTRLTVL.

V is TRBV7-8 and J is TRBJ2-7; D is possibly TRBD1 (5 bases). Per germline, CDR1 SGHVS and CDR2 FQNEAQ. V lost 2 bases, J lost 3 bases, and 17 bases lay in between. The CDR3 loop spans 16 amino acids. The DNA for the CDR3 is TGTGCCAGCAGCTTATATAGAGCGACAGCGCTCTACGAGCAGTACTTC. It codes for CASSLYRATALYEQYF.

This clonotype was seen repeatedly, ten times or more. This chain connects TRBV6-5 to TRBJ2-7; no definite D call. The CDR3 consists of 14 residues. Germline V gene sequence: CDR1 MNHEY, CDR2 SVGAGI. The V and J ends lost 0 bases and 2 bases respectively, with 8 bases between them. CDR3 nucleotides: TGTGCCAGCAGTTACTCGCAGGCCACCTACGAGCAGTACTTC. Protein sequence: CASSYSQATYEQYF.

In regard to this clonotype: A much larger clone differs by one base, so this may be a read error. V and J are TRBV6-5 and TRBJ2-4; D unclear. Between the trimmed V and J ends, which lost 0 bases and 13 bases, there was a span of 13 bases. Germline V gives CDR1 MNHEY, CDR2 SVGAGI. The CDR3 runs to 13 residues. DNA of the CDR3: TGTGCCAGCAGTTACTCGCCCTACAATGAGCAGTACTTC. It yields the protein CASSYSPYNEQYF.

This clonotype was seen ten or more times. This chain uses TRBV7-2 with TRBJ2-5; D is unresolved. Trimming took off 5 bases at V and 0 bases at J, with 7 bases between the two ends. Germline assignment: CDR1 SGHTA and CDR2 FQGNSA. The length of the CDR3 is 13 residues. The CDR3 is CASSPDYQETQYF. The CDR3, as DNA: TGTGCCAGCAGCCCAGATTACCAAGAGACCCAGTACTTC.

The J gene is TRBJ2-2, the V gene TRBV6-6; a weak D match, TRBD2 (5 bases). The CDR3 totals 16 residues. CDR1 is MNHNY and CDR2 is SVGAGI in the germline V gene (reference sequence). V lost 5 bases and J 0 bases, leaving 13 bases between the germline ends. Written as DNA, the CDR3 is TGTGCCAGCAGTCCCATTCCGGGGTCGAACACCGGGGAGCTGTTTTTT. Translated, it gives CASSPIPGSNTGELFF.

The sample holds a few counts of this clonotype. The rearrangement uses TRBV5-1 and TRBJ1-2; D may be TRBD1 (6 bases). The V gene's germline CDR1 is SGHRS and CDR2 YFSETQ. The CDR3 has 14 residues. Trimming stripped 6 bases from V and 3 bases from J, with 15 bases between. CDR3 in DNA: TGCGCCAGCAAGAGAGAGGGGGAGGACTATGGCTACACCTTC. Translating it yields CASKREGEDYGYTF.

This chain joins TRBV30 and TRBJ1-6; 7 nucleotides match TRBD1. V was clipped by 0 bases and J by 11 bases; unmatched bases: 7. CDR3 length equals 14 residues. Germline V gene sequence: CDR1 GTSNPN, CDR2 SVGIG (reference sequence). The CDR3 spells CAWSVSGGGPPLHF. As DNA, the CDR3 is TGTGCCTGGAGTGTATCAGGGGGGGGTCCACCCCTCCACTTT.

This clonotype was seen more than once but under ten times. The rearrangement joins TRBV5-5 to TRBJ2-3; TRBD1 matches 8 bases. This CDR3 comprises 18 residues. Germline-derived CDR1 and CDR2 are SGHKS and YYEKEE (reference sequence). V lost 0 bases to trimming and J lost 1 base; unmatched junction nucleotides: 10. The CDR3 nucleotides read TGTGCCAGCAGCTTGGGGGGTCTAGGGACAGGCCGCACAGATACGCAGTATTTT. Protein product: CASSLGGLGTGRTDTQYF.

The gene calls are TRBV29-1 and TRBJ2-5; D uncertain. V shed 3 bases and J shed 3 bases, with 11 bases lying between them. This CDR3 has 13 amino acids. Germline CDR1 is SQVTM and CDR2 is ANQGSEA. The CDR3 bases are TGCAGCGTTGACGGGCAACCCGAAGAGACCCAGTACTTC. This codes for CSVDGQPEETQYF.

This clonotype showed up just once. The chain has TRBV20-1 and TRBJ2-1; 10 bases agree with TRBD2. CDR1 is DFQATT, CDR2 SNEGSKA, per germline (reference sequence). CDR3 length: 16 amino acids. The junction had 8 bases not matched to a gene; V was cut back by 2 bases and J by 4 bases. The DNA of the CDR3 is TGCAGTGCTAGATCCCTGGGGACTAGCGAGTACAATGAGCAGTTCTTC. It translates to CSARSLGTSEYNEQFF.

Worth noting for this clonotype: Mismatch with germline at one junction end may stem from a read error. V gene TRBV15 combines with J gene TRBJ2-1, with D maybe TRBD1 (6 bases). The germline gives CDR1 LNHNV, CDR2 YYDKDF (reference sequence). CDR3 size: 16 residues. CDR3 sequence reads: CAISRKAGDDYNEQFF. In DNA, the CDR3 is TGTGCCATCAGCAGAAAGGCAGGGGATGACTACAATGAGCAGTTCTTC.

The table lists this clonotype with a few counts. The rearrangement links TRBV5-1 to TRBJ1-2; D gene ambiguous. This CDR3 region has 15 residues. Germline V gives CDR1 SGHRS, CDR2 YFSETQ. Trimming took off 0 bases at V and 3 bases at J, with 12 bases between the two ends. CDR3 bases: TGCGCCAGCAGCTTGGATCTGGCCAGGCACTATGGCTACACCTTC. Encoded protein: CASSLDLARHYGYTF.

This clonotype was seen many times. The rearrangement links TRBV30 to TRBJ1-2, with 7 bases aligning to TRBD1. Germline V gives CDR1 GTSNPN, CDR2 SVGIG (reference sequence). V trimming: 0 bases; J trimming: 3 bases; junction bases outside the gene matches: 7. The CDR3 is 15 amino acids. This chain's CDR3 is CAWSVQGSTYYGYTF. CDR3 DNA: TGTGCCTGGAGTGTACAGGGGTCAACCTACTATGGCTACACCTTC.

Only a few counts were recorded for this clonotype. The chain has TRBV4-2 and TRBJ2-1; D is tentatively TRBD1 or TRBD2 (5 bases each). Germline loops: CDR1 LGHNA, CDR2 YNFKEQ. The CDR3 covers 15 residues. With 0 bases removed from V and 10 bases from J, the gap between germline ends came to 16 bases. CDR3 DNA sequence: TGTGCCAGCAGCCAAGATTTAGGGGCTAGCTCGGAGCAGTTCTTC. Protein product: CASSQDLGASSEQFF.

The chain carries TRBV28 and TRBJ2-1; 14 bases align to TRBD2. The J segment lost 8 bases and the V segment lost 7 bases, leaving 7 bases of the junction unmatched. Germline V gene data show CDR1 as MDHEN and CDR2 as SYDVKM. This CDR3 region has 15 residues. The CDR3 bases are TGTGCCAGCACCATGACTAGCGGGGGGGCGGATGAGCAGTTCTTC. It specifies CASTMTSGGADEQFF. Full variable domain (outside the CDR3, taken from reference TRBV28 and TRBJ2-1): DVKVTQSSRYLVKRTGEKVFLECVQDMDHENMFWYRQDPGLGLRLIYFSYDVKMKEKGDIPEGYSVSREKKERFSLILESASTNQTSMYLCASTMTSGGADEQFFGPGTRLTVL.

This clonotype was observed many times. The V and J genes are TRBV20-1 and TRBJ2-7; a possible D gene is TRBD2 (5 bases). The V gene's germline CDR1 is DFQATT and CDR2 SNEGSKA (reference sequence). The CDR3 length is 14 residues. V was pared by 6 bases and J by 4 bases, with 19 bases between. The CDR3 spells CSATMPGIKYEQYF. The CDR3 coding sequence is TGCAGTGCCACTATGCCGGGGATAAAGTACGAGCAGTACTTC.

The chain carries TRBV25-1 and TRBJ1-1; TRBD1 is a possible D gene (5 bases). The CDR3 has 16 amino acids. Germline V gives CDR1 MGHDK, CDR2 SYGVNS. Trimming stripped 4 bases from V and 1 base from J, with 16 bases between. The CDR3 region is CASSANPGTGNTEAFF. The CDR3 nucleotides are TGTGCCAGCAGTGCCAATCCCGGGACCGGGAACACTGAAGCTTTCTTT.

V is TRBV5-1 and J is TRBJ2-7; the match to TRBD1 covers 7 bases. The DNA end is more similar to TRBJ2-5, so the J call may be wrong. The CDR3 runs 13 residues. Per germline, CDR1 SGHRS and CDR2 YFSETQ. The CDR3 loop is CASRIDRVETQYF. CDR3 DNA sequence: TGCGCCAGCAGGATTGACAGGGTTGAGACCCAGTACTTC.

At least ten counts were recorded for this clonotype. V usage is TRBV11-1 and J usage is TRBJ2-7, with TRBD1 as a possible D gene (6 bases). V was clipped by 7 bases and J by 2 bases, with 9 bases between them. The CDR3 covers 12 residues. Germline CDR1 is SGHAT and CDR2 is FQDESV (reference sequence). The CDR3 sequence: CASKGQTYEQYF. The DNA of the CDR3 is TGTGCCAGCAAGGGACAAACCTACGAGCAGTACTTC.

In its sample, this clonotype was seen many times. The chain joins TRBV7-3 to TRBJ2-3, with D possibly matching TRBD1 (6 bases). The germline V gene has CDR1 SGHTA and CDR2 FQGTGA. Trimming took off 6 bases at V and 2 bases at J, with 15 bases between the two ends. CDR3 length: 15 residues. The CDR3 loop is CASRKTQGSTDTQYF. The CDR3 bases are TGTGCCAGCAGGAAAACACAGGGCTCCACAGATACGCAGTATTTT. Based on the CDR3 plus reference TRBV7-3 and TRBJ2-3, the full variable domain is GAGVSQTPSNKVTEKGKYVELRCDPISGHTALYWYRQSLGQGPEFLIYFQGTGAADDSGLPNDRFFAVRPEGSVSTLKIQRTERGDSAVYLCASRKTQGSTDTQYFGPGTRLTVL.

The V and J genes are TRBV20-1 and TRBJ1-5, with a weak D call TRBD1 (6 bases). Germline CDR1 DFQATT, CDR2 SNEGSKA (reference sequence). The CDR3 runs to 16 residues. The V end was cut by 2 bases, the J end by 2 bases, with 16 bases between. The CDR3 DNA reads as TGCAGTGCTAGACGTCGGCAGGGGTCCTGCAATCAGCCCCAGCATTTT. Amino acids: CSARRRQGSCNQPQHF.

This clonotype was observed at least ten times. The chain is built from TRBV12-3 or TRBV12-4 and TRBJ1-5; possibly TRBD1 for D (5 bases). V lost 8 bases and J 5 bases, leaving 10 bases between the germline ends. The CDR3 runs to 12 residues. The CDR3 is CASGDRDQPQHF. For the CDR3, the DNA is TGTGCCAGCGGCGACAGAGATCAGCCCCAGCATTTT.

V usage is TRBV20-1 and J usage is TRBJ2-1, with 8 bases identical to TRBD2. This CDR3 is 14 amino acids long. Germline V gives CDR1 DFQATT, CDR2 SNEGSKA (reference sequence). The V segment lost 1 base and the J segment 13 bases; nucleotides outside the gene matches: 12. CDR3 region: CSARAGGVFQTQFF. CDR3 sequence (DNA): TGCAGTGCTAGAGCCGGGGGGGTTTTTCAGACCCAGTTCTTC.